A selection of T cell receptor beta chains follows, all from one sample in a study of PD-L1 blockade in urothelial cancer. The data were produced by immunoSEQ multiplex PCR, yet TCRdb's version contains in-frame clones alone and is incomplete. The sample includes 75,000 to 100,000 clones, over 65% seen only once; the top ten take under 8.5%. Specimen: PBMCs, collected around atezolizumab (anti-PD-L1) treatment. These receptors were collected from a man between 65 and 85 years old with urothelial cancer. The conserved cysteine and the conserved F or W are not part of the CDR3 here. A D gene is named only where the DNA matches it firmly.

D: TRBD2; V: TRBV5-1; J: TRBJ2-7; CDR3: ASSLPGTSGIGEQY
D: .; V: TRBV7-6; J: TRBJ2-1; CDR3: ASSLEGPSNEQF
D: TRBD2; V: TRBV7-2; J: TRBJ2-1; CDR3: ASSSYSGRALGNEQF
D: TRBD1; V: TRBV6-1; J: TRBJ1-2; CDR3: AAIGTEGFYGYT
D: TRBD1; V: TRBV6-6; J: TRBJ2-7; CDR3: ASSYTGTGSPYEQY
D: TRBD2; V: TRBV7-2; J: TRBJ2-7; CDR3: ASSLSAGGHYEQY
D: .; V: TRBV7-3; J: TRBJ2-3; CDR3: ASSSSTDTQY
D: .; V: TRBV6-5; J: TRBJ1-5; CDR3: ASSLSGVNQPQH
D: .; V: TRBV10-3; J: TRBJ2-3; CDR3: AISVQGRSTDTQY
D: TRBD2; V: TRBV2; J: TRBJ2-5; CDR3: ATTTSLAGGETQY
D: .; V: TRBV9; J: TRBJ2-7; CDR3: ASSSRDTLYEQY
D: .; V: TRBV5-4; J: TRBJ2-3; CDR3: ASSLAGVGSTDTQY
D: TRBD1; V: TRBV19; J: TRBJ1-2; CDR3: ASTLRGTGGEDYGYT
D: TRBD1; V: TRBV2; J: TRBJ1-5; CDR3: ASSEGQGANQPQH
D: .; V: TRBV7-8; J: TRBJ1-5; CDR3: ASSLGSQPQH
D: .; V: TRBV4-3; J: TRBJ1-1; CDR3: ASQKSRESVTEAF
D: .; V: TRBV21-1; J: TRBJ2-7; CDR3: ASSKVELAGNYEQY
D: .; V: TRBV9; J: TRBJ1-4; CDR3: ASSPRGSTNEKLF
D: .; V: TRBV7-2; J: TRBJ2-7; CDR3: ASSLAVGPRPYEQY
D: TRBD1; V: TRBV18; J: TRBJ1-5; CDR3: ASSPPMGQGTGIQPQH
D: .; V: TRBV7-2; J: TRBJ2-7; CDR3: ASSLVGAGYEQY
D: TRBD1; V: TRBV6-1; J: TRBJ1-6; CDR3: ASIHAGTDNSPLH
D: .; V: TRBV7-9; J: TRBJ2-7; CDR3: ASRDGSYEQY
D: TRBD2; V: TRBV7-2; J: TRBJ2-1; CDR3: AGAPTGGGAYNEQF
D: TRBD2; V: TRBV7-6; J: TRBJ2-5; CDR3: AGGTSGEKETQY
D: .; V: TRBV5-1; J: TRBJ2-5; CDR3: ASSLGPGETQY
D: .; V: TRBV7-8; J: TRBJ1-3; CDR3: ASSRSGSSGNTIY
D: .; V: TRBV30; J: TRBJ1-1; CDR3: AWSEQGNTEAF
D: TRBD1; V: TRBV18; J: TRBJ1-4; CDR3: ASSIRQGTNEKLF
D: .; V: TRBV6-5; J: TRBJ2-7; CDR3: ASSYSKLQYEQY
D: .; V: TRBV5-1; J: TRBJ2-6; CDR3: ASSGQLSGANVLT
D: TRBD1; V: TRBV19; J: TRBJ2-5; CDR3: ASSPRQGRETQY
D: .; V: TRBV11-2; J: TRBJ1-1; CDR3: ASSLAGQGGLTEAF
D: .; V: TRBV9; J: TRBJ2-7; CDR3: ASSVGPSGEQY
D: .; V: TRBV2; J: TRBJ1-6; CDR3: ASSAAQPGYNSPLH
D: .; V: TRBV4-2; J: TRBJ2-7; CDR3: ASSQEADGSYEQY
D: .; V: TRBV6-1; J: TRBJ1-2; CDR3: ASSGQGGYNYGYT
D: .; V: TRBV19; J: TRBJ1-5; CDR3: ASSMGGGVNQPQH
D: TRBD1; V: TRBV19; J: TRBJ2-4; CDR3: ASSKGGQGRNIQY
D: TRBD1; V: TRBV6-1; J: TRBJ1-2; CDR3: ASSEETGVGGYT
D: .; V: TRBV2; J: TRBJ2-3; CDR3: ASSEERAGRDTQY
D: .; V: TRBV10-3; J: TRBJ1-2; CDR3: AISHGTGGYT
D: .; V: TRBV5-1; J: TRBJ2-7; CDR3: ASSVGHTTSSYEQY
D: .; V: TRBV30; J: TRBJ1-2; CDR3: AWTRQGIYGYT
D: .; V: TRBV19; J: TRBJ2-1; CDR3: ASSINQEGNEQF
D: .; V: TRBV2; J: TRBJ2-6; CDR3: TSSESGGANVLT
D: TRBD2; V: TRBV7-3; J: TRBJ2-5; CDR3: ASSFLAGDQETQY
D: TRBD2; V: TRBV27; J: TRBJ2-7; CDR3: ASSLTSGRNEQY
D: TRBD1; V: TRBV11-2; J: TRBJ1-1; CDR3: ASSTTQGAGEAF
D: .; V: TRBV19; J: TRBJ2-7; CDR3: ASGPTTYEQY
D: TRBD1; V: TRBV6-5; J: TRBJ2-2; CDR3: ASMRLTGGSGELF
D: TRBD2; V: TRBV7-2; J: TRBJ2-3; CDR3: ASSKETSGDSTDTQY